A selection of T cell receptor beta chains follows, all from one sample in a study of vaccination and CD4 T cells after COVID-19. Antigens of these TCRs are unknown. From the PCR reads, TCRdb called clonotypes with MiXCR, one entry per CDR3 protein. The data contain about 7,800 distinct CDR3 sequences, 41% of them singletons. The sample was CD4+ T cells from blood, cultured in vitro. Source of these receptors: a human donor in good health. The CDR3 runs from the conserved cysteine through the conserved F or W. D genes are given only for firm matches. For some rows the clone size is stated as once, few or many, or as a class when expanded; others skip it.

J,V,size,D,CDR3,DNA
TRBJ1-5,TRBV12-3/TRBV12-4,NA,TRBD1,CASSLKVFSDRAEGSNQPQHF,TGTGCCAGCAGTTTAAAGGTTTTCTCGGACAGGGCGGAGGGTAGCAATCAGCCCCAGCATTTT
TRBJ1-1,TRBV6-1,NA,NA,CASSERMGYTEAFF,TGTGCCAGCAGTGAAAGGATGGGGTACACTGAAGCTTTCTTT
TRBJ2-7,TRBV6-1,NA,NA,CASSKVEGARYEQYF,TGTGCCAGCAGTAAAGTGGAGGGGGCCCGCTACGAGCAGTACTTC
TRBJ1-2,TRBV29-1,NA,NA,CSVEEGRGYTF,TGCAGCGTTGAGGAAGGGAGGGGCTACACCTTC
TRBJ1-5,TRBV6-2/TRBV6-3,NA,NA,CATIQPPSNQPQHF,TGTGCCACCATACAGCCTCCTAGCAATCAGCCCCAGCATTTT
TRBJ2-3,TRBV15,few,TRBD2,CATSRDSAGGPTDTQYF,TGTGCCACCAGCAGAGATTCGGCGGGAGGGCCCACAGATACGCAGTATTTT
TRBJ2-1,TRBV6-1,NA,TRBD2,CASSQPLLAGATYNEQFF,TGTGCCAGCAGTCAACCTCTCCTGGCGGGAGCAACCTACAATGAGCAGTTCTTC
TRBJ1-1,TRBV21-1,NA,NA,CASSRVMYWCTEAFF,NA
TRBJ2-5,TRBV7-2,few,TRBD2,CASSRRLAGGQETQYF,TGTGCCAGCAGCCGGAGACTAGCGGGAGGTCAAGAGACCCAGTACTTC
TRBJ2-3,TRBV6-1,few,TRBD2,CASSSGRAVRDTQYF,TGTGCCAGCAGTAGCGGGAGGGCCGTGAGAGATACGCAGTATTTT
TRBJ1-1,TRBV27,NA,TRBD1,CASSLRGQGNTEAFF,TGTGCCAGCAGTTTAAGAGGACAGGGGAACACTGAAGCTTTCTTT
TRBJ2-2,TRBV6-2/TRBV6-3,NA,NA,CASSYSDANTGELFF,TGTGCCAGCAGTTACTCGGACGCGAACACCGGGGAGCTGTTTTTT
TRBJ1-2,TRBV7-9,NA,TRBD1,CASSLEGAQNYGYTF,TGTGCCAGCAGCTTAGAGGGGGCCCAAAACTATGGCTACACCTTC
TRBJ1-6,TRBV25-1,few,NA,CASSEFRNSESPLHF,TGTGCCAGCAGTGAATTTCGTAACAGCGAATCACCCCTCCACTTT
TRBJ2-7,TRBV7-2,NA,TRBD2,CASSEMAGVNEQYF,TGTGCCAGCAGCGAGATGGCGGGAGTCAACGAGCAGTACTTC
TRBJ2-1,TRBV25-1,NA,NA,CASGADNSYNEQFF,TGTGCCAGCGGTGCAGATAACTCCTACAATGAGCAGTTCTTC
TRBJ2-3,TRBV20-1,NA,NA,CSAQTDPSTDTQYF,TGCAGTGCACAGACAGACCCCAGCACAGATACGCAGTATTTT
TRBJ2-7,TRBV23-1,few,TRBD2,CASSQLATSGRIYEQYF,TGCGCCAGCAGTCAACTGGCCACTAGCGGGAGAATCTACGAGCAGTACTTC
TRBJ1-1,TRBV9,few,NA,CASSVVAGNTEAFF,TGTGCCAGCAGCGTAGTGGCGGGGAACACTGAAGCTTTCTTT
TRBJ2-2,TRBV7-2,few,TRBD2,CASSSGLAGAVGELFF,TGTGCCAGCAGCTCCGGACTAGCGGGAGCGGTCGGGGAGCTGTTTTTT
TRBJ2-1,TRBV20-1,few,NA,CSARDNPYNEQFF,TGCAGTGCTAGAGATAACCCGTACAATGAGCAGTTCTTC
TRBJ2-3,TRBV6-5,NA,TRBD1,CASSYRRRGQGTTDTQYF,TGTGCCAGCAGTTACAGACGCAGGGGGCAGGGTACCACGGATACGCAGTATTTT
TRBJ1-1,TRBV10-1,NA,NA,CASKCTTPEAFF,TGCGCCAGCAAATGCACAACACCTGAAGCTTTCTTT
TRBJ2-3,TRBV28,once,TRBD2,CASSLPSSGSTDTQYF,TGTGCCAGCAGCCTACCCTCTAGCGGGAGCACAGATACGCAGTATTTT
TRBJ2-1,TRBV7-2,NA,TRBD2,CASSLVAGGYNEQFF,TGTGCCAGCAGCTTAGTAGCGGGAGGGTACAATGAGCAGTTCTTC
TRBJ2-1,TRBV28,NA,NA,CASSRARSFF,TGTGCCAGCAGTAGGGCCCGGTCGTTCTTC
TRBJ2-7,TRBV6-2/TRBV6-3,few,NA,CASSLGYFYEQYF,TGTGCCAGCAGTCTAGGGTACTTCTACGAGCAGTACTTC
TRBJ1-2,TRBV12-5,NA,NA,CASGRDGYGYTF,TGTGCTAGTGGCCGGGACGGTTATGGCTACACCTTC
TRBJ1-6,TRBV30,NA,NA,CAWEASRVRSGSPLHF,TGTGCCTGGGAAGCGTCCAGGGTGCGATCCGGTTCACCCCTCCACTTT
TRBJ2-6,TRBV6-1,NA,TRBD1,CASSNFPTGGGTTGANVLTF,TGTGCCAGCAGTAATTTCCCGACAGGGGGCGGAACTACTGGGGCCAACGTCCTGACTTTC
TRBJ1-5,TRBV6-2/TRBV6-3,NA,NA,CASTPRGGAWPQHF,TGTGCCAGCACCCCCCGAGGGGGGGCATGGCCCCAGCATTTT
TRBJ1-5,TRBV6-1,few,NA,CASASESGAQPQHF,TGTGCCAGCGCAAGTGAATCAGGGGCCCAGCCCCAGCATTTT
TRBJ1-1,TRBV7-2,NA,NA,CASSLVQKNTEAFF,TGTGCCAGCAGCTTAGTGCAAAAGAACACTGAAGCTTTCTTT
TRBJ2-7,TRBV7-2,NA,TRBD1,CTSSWDRSSYEQYF,TGTACCAGCAGCTGGGACAGGAGCTCCTACGAGCAGTACTTC
TRBJ2-4,TRBV27,once,TRBD1,CASNEQGAGFNIQYF,TGTGCCAGCAACGAACAGGGGGCCGGATTCAACATTCAGTACTTC
TRBJ1-1,TRBV28,NA,NA,CASSQESSAFF,TGTGCCAGCAGTCAAGAAAGTTCAGCTTTCTTT
TRBJ1-5,TRBV6-2/TRBV6-3,few,NA,CASRSSGDQPQHF,TGTGCCAGCAGATCCTCCGGGGACCAGCCCCAGCATTTT
TRBJ2-2,TRBV28,once,NA,CASSLYGGNTGELFF,TGTGCCAGCAGTTTATACGGGGGGAACACCGGGGAGCTGTTTTTT
TRBJ2-1,TRBV5-1,NA,TRBD2,CASSSGLAGESEQFF,TGCGCCAGCAGCTCAGGACTAGCGGGAGAATCTGAGCAGTTCTTC
TRBJ1-1,TRBV27,NA,NA,CASSLNGEAFF,TGTGCCAGCAGTTTAAACGGTGAAGCTTTCTTT
TRBJ1-2,TRBV27,few,TRBD1,CASSLSYPGQGSQVTF,TGTGCCAGCAGTTTATCCTACCCGGGACAGGGATCTCAAGTCACCTTC
TRBJ1-6,TRBV28,NA,NA,CVSSSNSPLHF,TGTGTCAGCAGTTCAAATTCACCCCTCCACTTT
TRBJ1-1,TRBV11-2,NA,TRBD1,CASTTGGYTEAFF,TGTGCCAGCACGACAGGGGGCTACACTGAAGCTTTCTTT
TRBJ1-5,TRBV7-2,few,TRBD1,CASSLGGQGQPQHF,TGTGCCAGCAGCTTAGGCGGACAGGGTCAGCCCCAGCATTTT
TRBJ1-1,TRBV6-1,NA,NA,CASKLGMSAVVGYIF,TGTGCCAGCAAACTCGGAATGTCCGCGGTAGTAGGTTATATCTTT
TRBJ1-4,TRBV7-2,NA,NA,CASSETGPEKLFF,TGTGCCAGCAGCGAAACAGGGCCCGAAAAACTGTTTTTT
TRBJ2-1,TRBV6-2/TRBV6-3,NA,TRBD2,CASSAERGAYNEQFF,TGTGCCAGCAGTGCTGAGCGGGGGGCCTACAATGAGCAGTTCTTC